This section outlines one TCR beta chain sequence together with its context. Antigen: not known. The data were obtained in a study of immune evolution from preneoplasia to lung adenocarcinoma. Looking at the study overall: HLA loss of heterozygosity: 5.5% to 8.5% AIS, about 15% MIA, about 35% ADC, none AAH. Study results and limitations: Normal lung had highest clonality; later lesions appeared denser, more diverse.

CDR1 and CDR2 (germline): SGHNT, YENEEA. V lost 3 bases and J 0 bases, leaving 11 bases between the germline ends. The length of the CDR3 is 15 residues. The method was immunoSEQ multiplex PCR; TCRdb's version includes in-frame clones alone and lacks a portion of them. The sample records approximately 7,700 clones, approximately 85% being singletons. Two lung cancer pathologists independently confirmed each histologic diagnosis. The sample taken for sequencing was FFPE minimally invasive lung adenocarcinoma tissue. This clonotype originated in an older person with lung adenocarcinoma. The V call is TRBV11-3, the J call TRBJ2-5, with TRBD2 as a possible D gene (7 bases). The CDR3 bases are TGTGCCAGCAGCTTGAGGGGGGGCTACCAAGAGACCCAGTACTTC. This codes for CASSLRGGYQETQYF.